The source of this T cell receptor beta chain is a study of tumor and adjacent non-tumor tissue in lung cancer. This clonotype was recorded a few times. This sample's RNA came from whole unsorted tissue. More than 3 cm separated this lung sample from the edge of the tumor. The library came from three nested PCR rounds adapted from ARM-PCR protocols. One entry per CDR3 protein results from TCRdb running MiXCR on the multiplex PCR reads. The repertoire holds 35,000 to 55,000 distinct CDR3 sequences, with roughly 60% as singletons. With 4 bases clipped from V and 2 bases from J, the junction kept 2 bases outside the gene matches. This CDR3 has 14 residues.

Sample: distant non-tumor lung tissue. V is TRBV12-3 or TRBV12-4 and J is TRBJ2-1; 7 positions match TRBD2. The origin of this receptor is a woman aged 40 to 49 with non-small cell lung cancer. The CDR3 DNA reads TGTGCCAGCAGTTCCAGCGGGGCCTACAATGAGCAGTTCTTC. It translates to CASSSSGAYNEQFF.